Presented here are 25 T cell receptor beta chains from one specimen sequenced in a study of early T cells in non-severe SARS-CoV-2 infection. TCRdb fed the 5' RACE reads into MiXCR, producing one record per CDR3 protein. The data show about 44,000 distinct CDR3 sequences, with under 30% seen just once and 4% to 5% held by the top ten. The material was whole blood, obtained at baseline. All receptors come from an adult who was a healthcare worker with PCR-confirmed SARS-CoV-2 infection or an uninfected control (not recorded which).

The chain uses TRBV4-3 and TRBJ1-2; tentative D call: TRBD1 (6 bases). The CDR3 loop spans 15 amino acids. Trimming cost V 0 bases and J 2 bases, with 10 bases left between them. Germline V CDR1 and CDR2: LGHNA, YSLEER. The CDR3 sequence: CASSQDGGLNYGYTF. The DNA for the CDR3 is TGCGCCAGCAGCCAAGACGGGGGGCTAAACTATGGCTACACCTTC.

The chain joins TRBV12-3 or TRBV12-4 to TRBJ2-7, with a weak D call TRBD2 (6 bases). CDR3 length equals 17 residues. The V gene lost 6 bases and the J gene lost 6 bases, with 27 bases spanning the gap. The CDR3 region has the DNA TGTGCCAGCAGGACCGATCGATCCGGGGGTTTGGGCTTCGAGCAGTACTTC. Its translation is CASRTDRSGGLGFEQYF.

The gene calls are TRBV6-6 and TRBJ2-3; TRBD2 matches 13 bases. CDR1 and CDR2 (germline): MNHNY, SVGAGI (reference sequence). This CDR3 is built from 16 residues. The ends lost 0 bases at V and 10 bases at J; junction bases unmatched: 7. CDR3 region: CASSYSGGTSGAAQYF. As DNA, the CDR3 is TGTGCCAGCAGTTACTCGGGAGGGACTAGCGGGGCGGCGCAGTATTTT.

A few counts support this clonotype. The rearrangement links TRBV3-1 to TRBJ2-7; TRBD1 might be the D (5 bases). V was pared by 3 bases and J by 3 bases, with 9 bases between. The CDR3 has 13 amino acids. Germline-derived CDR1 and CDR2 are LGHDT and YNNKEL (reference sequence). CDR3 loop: CASSQGQGYEQYF. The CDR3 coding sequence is TGTGCCAGCAGCCAGGGGCAGGGCTACGAGCAGTACTTC.

CDR3 nucleotides: TGTGCCAGCCTAGGCGGGGGGGGCCCAATCGGGACCCAGTACTTC. Translation gives CASLGGGGPIGTQYF. This rearrangement joins TRBV12-3 or TRBV12-4 to TRBJ2-5; 9 bases agree with TRBD2. The CDR3 covers 15 residues. V shed 8 bases and J 7 bases; nucleotides not matched to a gene: 14.

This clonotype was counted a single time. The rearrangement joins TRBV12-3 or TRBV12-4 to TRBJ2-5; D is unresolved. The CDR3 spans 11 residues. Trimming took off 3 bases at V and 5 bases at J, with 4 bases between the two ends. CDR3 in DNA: TGTGCCAGCAGTTTCGATGAGACCCAGTACTTC. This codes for CASSFDETQYF.

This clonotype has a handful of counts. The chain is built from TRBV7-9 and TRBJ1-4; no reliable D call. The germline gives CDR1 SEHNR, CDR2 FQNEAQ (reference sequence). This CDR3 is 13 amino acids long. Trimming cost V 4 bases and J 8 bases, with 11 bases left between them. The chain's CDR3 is CASSSGEEEKLFF. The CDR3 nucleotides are TGTGCCAGCAGCTCGGGAGAGGAGGAAAAACTGTTTTTT.

This CDR3 is CASSLASPDTQYF. CDR3 in DNA: TGTGCCAGCAGCTTGGCATCCCCAGATACGCAGTATTTT. The rearrangement joins TRBV5-5 to TRBJ2-3; D uncertain. Germline assignment: CDR1 SGHKS and CDR2 YYEKEE (reference sequence). The CDR3 extends over 13 amino acids. The V gene lost 0 bases and the J gene lost 4 bases, with 6 bases spanning the gap.

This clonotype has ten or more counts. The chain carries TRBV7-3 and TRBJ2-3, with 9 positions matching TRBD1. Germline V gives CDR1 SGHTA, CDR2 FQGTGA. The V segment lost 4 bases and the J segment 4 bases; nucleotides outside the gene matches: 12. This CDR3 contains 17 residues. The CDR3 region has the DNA TGTGCCAGCAGCTCAACAGGGGGCGCATGGGGAGCAGATACGCAGTATTTT. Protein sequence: CASSSTGGAWGADTQYF.

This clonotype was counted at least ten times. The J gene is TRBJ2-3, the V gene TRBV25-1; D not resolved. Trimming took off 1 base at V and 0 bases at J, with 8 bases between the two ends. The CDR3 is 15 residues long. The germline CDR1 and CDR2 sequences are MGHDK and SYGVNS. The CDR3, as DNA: TGTGCCAGCAGTGAATTTCAGACAAGCACAGATACGCAGTATTTT. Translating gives CASSEFQTSTDTQYF.

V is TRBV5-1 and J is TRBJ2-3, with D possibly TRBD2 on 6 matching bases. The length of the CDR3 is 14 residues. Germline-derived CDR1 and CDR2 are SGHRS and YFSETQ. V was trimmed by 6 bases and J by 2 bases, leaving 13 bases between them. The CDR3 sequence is CASNWGDFTDTQYF. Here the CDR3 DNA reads TGCGCCAGCAACTGGGGGGATTTCACAGATACGCAGTATTTT.

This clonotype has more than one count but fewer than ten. The DNA for the CDR3 is TGTGCCGGAGTGGTCTCTGGGGCCAACGTCCTGACTTTC. This sequence encodes CAGVVSGANVLTF. The gene calls are TRBV7-9 and TRBJ2-6, with D unresolved. The CDR3 length is 13 residues. V was trimmed by 11 bases and J by 0 bases, leaving 8 bases between them. CDR1 SEHNR and CDR2 FQNEAQ come from the germline V gene (reference sequence). Drawing the rest from reference TRBV7-9 and TRBJ2-6, the complete variable domain is DTGVSQNPRHKITKRGQNVTFRCDPISEHNRLYWYRQTLGQGPEFLTYFQNEAQLEKSRLLSDRFSAERPKGSFSTLEIQRTEQGDSAMYLCAGVVSGANVLTFGAGSRLTVL.

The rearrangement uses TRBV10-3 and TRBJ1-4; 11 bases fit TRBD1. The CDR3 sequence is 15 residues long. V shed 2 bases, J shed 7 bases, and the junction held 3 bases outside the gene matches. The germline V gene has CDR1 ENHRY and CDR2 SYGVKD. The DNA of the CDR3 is TGTGCCATCAGTGAGCAGGACAGGGGGCGTGAAAAACTGTTTTTT. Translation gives CAISEQDRGREKLFF.

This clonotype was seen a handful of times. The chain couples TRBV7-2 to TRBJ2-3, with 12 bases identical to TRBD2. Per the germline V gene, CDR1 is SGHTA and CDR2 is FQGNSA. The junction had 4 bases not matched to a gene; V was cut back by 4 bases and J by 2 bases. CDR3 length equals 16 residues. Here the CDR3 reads CASSSPSGGVTDTQYF. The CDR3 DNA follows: TGTGCCAGCAGCTCGCCTAGCGGGGGGGTCACAGATACGCAGTATTTT. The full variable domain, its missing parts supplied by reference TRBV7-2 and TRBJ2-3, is GAGVSQSPSNKVTEKGKDVELRCDPISGHTALYWYRQSLGQGLEFLIYFQGNSAPDKSGLPSDRFSAERTGGSVSTLTIQRTQQEDSAVYLCASSSPSGGVTDTQYFGPGTRLTVL.

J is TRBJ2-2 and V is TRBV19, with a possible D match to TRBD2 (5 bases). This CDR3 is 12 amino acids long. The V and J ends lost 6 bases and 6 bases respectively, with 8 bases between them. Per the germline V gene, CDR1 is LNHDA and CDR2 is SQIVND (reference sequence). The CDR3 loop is CASRLSAGELFF. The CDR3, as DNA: TGTGCCAGTAGACTTAGCGCCGGGGAGCTGTTTTTT. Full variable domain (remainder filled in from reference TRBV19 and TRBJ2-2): DGGITQSPKYLFRKEGQNVTLSCEQNLNHDAMYWYRQDPGQGLRLIYYSQIVNDFQKGDIAEGYSVSREKKESFPLTVTSAQKNPTAFYLCASRLSAGELFFGEGSRLTVL.

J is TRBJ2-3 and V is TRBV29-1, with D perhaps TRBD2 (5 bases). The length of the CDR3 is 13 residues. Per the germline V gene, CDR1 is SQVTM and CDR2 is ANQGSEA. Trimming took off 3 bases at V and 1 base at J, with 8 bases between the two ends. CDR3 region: CSVEPEGTDTQYF. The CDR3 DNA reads TGCAGCGTTGAGCCGGAGGGCACAGATACGCAGTATTTT.

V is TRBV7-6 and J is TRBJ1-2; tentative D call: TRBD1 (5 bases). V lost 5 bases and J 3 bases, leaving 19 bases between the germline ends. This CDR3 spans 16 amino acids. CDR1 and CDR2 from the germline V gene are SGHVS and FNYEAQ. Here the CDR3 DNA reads TGTGCCAGCAGCGATCCGGGGACGGATGGGGACTATGGCTACACCTTC. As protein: CASSDPGTDGDYGYTF.

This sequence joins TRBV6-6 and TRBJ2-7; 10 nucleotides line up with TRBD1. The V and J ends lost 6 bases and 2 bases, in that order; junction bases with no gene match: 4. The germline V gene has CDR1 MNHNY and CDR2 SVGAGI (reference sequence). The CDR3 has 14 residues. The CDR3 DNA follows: TGTGCCAGCAGGGGGACAGGGGTCCCCTACGAGCAGTACTTC. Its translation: CASRGTGVPYEQYF.

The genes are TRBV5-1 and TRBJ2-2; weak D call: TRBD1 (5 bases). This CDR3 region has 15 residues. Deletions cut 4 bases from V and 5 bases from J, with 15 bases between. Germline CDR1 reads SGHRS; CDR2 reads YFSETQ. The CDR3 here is CASSVTGLGTGELFF. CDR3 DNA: TGCGCCAGCAGCGTTACAGGTCTGGGAACCGGGGAGCTGTTTTTT.

DNA of the CDR3: TGTGCCAGCAGCTTCAAGAGAGGGGCGTGGAACACTGAAGCTTTCTTT. Residues: CASSFKRGAWNTEAFF. The chain is built from TRBV5-6 and TRBJ1-1; weak D call: TRBD1 (5 bases). V lost 2 bases and J lost 1, with 15 bases in between. The CDR3 loop spans 16 amino acids. Germline-derived CDR1 and CDR2 are SGHDT and YYEEEE. Filled out from reference TRBV5-6 and TRBJ1-1, the complete variable domain reads DAGVTQSPTHLIKTRGQQVTLRCSPKSGHDTVSWYQQALGQGPQFIFQYYEEEERQRGNFPDRFSGHQFPNYSSELNVNALLLGDSALYLCASSFKRGAWNTEAFFGQGTRLTVV.

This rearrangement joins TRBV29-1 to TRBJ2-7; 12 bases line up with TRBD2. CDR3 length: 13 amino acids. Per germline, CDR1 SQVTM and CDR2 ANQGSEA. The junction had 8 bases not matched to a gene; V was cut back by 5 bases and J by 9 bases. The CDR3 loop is CSVRTSGTNVQYF. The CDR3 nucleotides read TGCAGCGTTAGGACTAGCGGGACCAATGTGCAGTACTTC.

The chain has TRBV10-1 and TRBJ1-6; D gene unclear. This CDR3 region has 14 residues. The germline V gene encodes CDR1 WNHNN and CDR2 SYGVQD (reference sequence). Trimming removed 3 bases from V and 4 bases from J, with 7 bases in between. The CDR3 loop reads CASSDEGYNSPLHF. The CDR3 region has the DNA TGCGCCAGCAGTGATGAGGGATATAATTCACCCCTCCACTTT.

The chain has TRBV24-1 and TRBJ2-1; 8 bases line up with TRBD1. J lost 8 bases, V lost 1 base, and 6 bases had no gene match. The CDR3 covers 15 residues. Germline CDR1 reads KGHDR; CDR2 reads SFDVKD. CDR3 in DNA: TGTGCCACCAGTGATTTCACCGACAGGGGCCATGAGCAGTTCTTC. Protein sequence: CATSDFTDRGHEQFF.

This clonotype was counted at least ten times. The CDR3 sequence is CSAAHARDLRTDTQYF. The CDR3 nucleotides are TGCAGTGCTGCACACGCCCGGGACTTACGCACAGATACGCAGTATTTT. The V gene is TRBV20-1, the J gene TRBJ2-3, with D tentatively TRBD2 (6 bases). The CDR3 covers 16 residues. Germline V gives CDR1 DFQATT, CDR2 SNEGSKA (reference sequence). V lost 5 bases and J 1 base, leaving 19 bases between the germline ends.

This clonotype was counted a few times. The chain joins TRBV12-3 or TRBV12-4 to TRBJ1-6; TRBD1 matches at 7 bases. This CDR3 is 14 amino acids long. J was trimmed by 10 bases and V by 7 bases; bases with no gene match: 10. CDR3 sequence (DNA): TGTGCCAGCACCGCGACAGGGAGAGGCTCACCCCTCCACTTT. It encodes CASTATGRGSPLHF.